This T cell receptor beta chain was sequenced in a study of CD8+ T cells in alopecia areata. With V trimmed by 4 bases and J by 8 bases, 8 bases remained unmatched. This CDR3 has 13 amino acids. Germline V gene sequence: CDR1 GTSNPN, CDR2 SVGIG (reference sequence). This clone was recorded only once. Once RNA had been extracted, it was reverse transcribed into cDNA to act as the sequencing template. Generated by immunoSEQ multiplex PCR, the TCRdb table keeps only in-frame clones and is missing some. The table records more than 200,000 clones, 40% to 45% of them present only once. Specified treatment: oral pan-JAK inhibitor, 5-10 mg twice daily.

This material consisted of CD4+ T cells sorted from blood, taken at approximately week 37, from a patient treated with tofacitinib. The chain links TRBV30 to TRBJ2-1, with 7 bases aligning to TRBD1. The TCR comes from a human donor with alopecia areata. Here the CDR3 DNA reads TGTGCCTGGAAGCCAGGGGGAAGGTATGAGCAGTTCTTC. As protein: CAWKPGGRYEQFF. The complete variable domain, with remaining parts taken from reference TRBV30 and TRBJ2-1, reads SQTIHQWPATLVQPVGSPLSLECTVEGTSNPNLYWYRQAAGRGLQLLFYSVGIGQISSEVPQNLSASRPQDRQFILSSKKLLLSDSGFYLCAWKPGGRYEQFFGPGTRLTVL.